The rows below give T cell receptor beta chains drawn from one sample of a study of shared clonotypes between healthy human individuals. Generated by immunoSEQ multiplex PCR, the TCRdb table keeps only in-frame clones and is missing some. The sample includes about 1.1 million clones, about 72% seen only once; the top ten take roughly 0.82%. Sequencing input: memory CD4+ T cells from PBMCs. The receptors here all came from a man younger than 30 in good health. Some clones in this sample may be carry-over from other donors' samples. CDR3s include the opening cysteine and the closing phenylalanine or tryptophan. A D gene is named only where the DNA matches it firmly. Only some rows state a clone size, as once, few, many or a class for expanded clones.

CDR3 length: 13
D gene: NA
clone size: NA
J gene: TRBJ2-1
V gene: TRBV11-3
CDR3 DNA: TGTGCCAGCAGCCCCTCCTCCCGCAATGAGCAGTTCTTC
CDR3 protein: CASSPSSRNEQFF

CDR3 length: 15
D gene: NA
clone size: NA
J gene: TRBJ2-1
V gene: TRBV5-4
CDR3 DNA: TGTGCCAGCAGCTTGCCTGGCCGGTCCTACAATGAGCAGTTCTTC
CDR3 protein: CASSLPGRSYNEQFF

CDR3 length: 12
D gene: NA
clone size: NA
J gene: TRBJ2-7
V gene: TRBV6-1
CDR3 DNA: TGTGCCAGCTCAAGCGTGTTGGACGAGCAGTACTTC
CDR3 protein: CASSSVLDEQYF

CDR3 length: 14
D gene: NA
clone size: once
J gene: TRBJ2-1
V gene: TRBV11-2
CDR3 DNA: TGTGCCAGCAGCTTGAGTGGCTCCTACAATGAGCAGTTCTTC
CDR3 protein: CASSLSGSYNEQFF

CDR3 length: 13
D gene: TRBD1
clone size: once
J gene: TRBJ1-2
V gene: TRBV7-3
CDR3 DNA: TGTGCCAGCAGCGCCCAGACAGGGGCTGGCTACACCTTC
CDR3 protein: CASSAQTGAGYTF

CDR3 length: 15
D gene: TRBD1
clone size: NA
J gene: TRBJ1-3
V gene: TRBV2
CDR3 DNA: TGTGCCAGCAGAGGACAGGACAAGCCTGGAAACACCATATATTTT
CDR3 protein: CASRGQDKPGNTIYF

CDR3 length: 15
D gene: TRBD2
clone size: NA
J gene: TRBJ2-1
V gene: TRBV9
CDR3 DNA: TGTGCCAGCGCCATACTAGCGGGAGGTGTATATGAGCAGTTCTTC
CDR3 protein: CASAILAGGVYEQFF

CDR3 length: 14
D gene: NA
clone size: once
J gene: TRBJ2-7
V gene: TRBV6-1
CDR3 DNA: TGTGCCAGCACCGTAGGCAGGAGCTCCTACGAGCAGTACTTC
CDR3 protein: CASTVGRSSYEQYF

CDR3 length: 13
D gene: NA
clone size: NA
J gene: TRBJ1-6
V gene: TRBV30
CDR3 DNA: TGTGCCTGGAGTGTAAACTCTAATTCACCCCTCCACTTT
CDR3 protein: CAWSVNSNSPLHF

CDR3 length: 13
D gene: NA
clone size: few
J gene: TRBJ2-1
V gene: TRBV7-3
CDR3 DNA: TGTGCCAGCAGCTTAATTACCGACAATGAGCAGTTCTTC
CDR3 protein: CASSLITDNEQFF

CDR3 length: 14
D gene: NA
clone size: NA
J gene: TRBJ1-4
V gene: TRBV5-1
CDR3 DNA: TGCGCCAGCAGCGCGGCAACCCGGCGGGAAAAACTGTTTTTT
CDR3 protein: CASSAATRREKLFF

CDR3 length: 12
D gene: NA
clone size: NA
J gene: TRBJ2-3
V gene: TRBV28
CDR3 DNA: TGTGCCAGCAGAGGTCTCCTAGCTGTGCAGTATTTT
CDR3 protein: CASRGLLAVQYF

CDR3 length: 13
D gene: NA
clone size: many
J gene: TRBJ2-1
V gene: TRBV28
CDR3 DNA: TGTGCCAGCAGTTCCCCTCGGTACAATGAGCAGTTCTTC
CDR3 protein: CASSSPRYNEQFF

CDR3 length: 14
D gene: NA
clone size: NA
J gene: TRBJ2-6
V gene: TRBV10-1
CDR3 DNA: TGCGCCAGCTCCCCGGGCTCTGGGGCCAACGTCCTGACTTTC
CDR3 protein: CASSPGSGANVLTF

CDR3 length: 11
D gene: NA
clone size: NA
J gene: TRBJ1-3
V gene: TRBV5-8
CDR3 DNA: TGTGCCAGCAGCTTGACAGCGGGACCGTATTTT
CDR3 protein: CASSLTAGPYF

CDR3 length: 15
D gene: NA
clone size: NA
J gene: TRBJ1-1
V gene: TRBV28
CDR3 DNA: TGTGCCAGCAGTTTTACGGGACATTGGAACACTGAAGCTTTCTTT
CDR3 protein: CASSFTGHWNTEAFF

CDR3 length: 13
D gene: TRBD2
clone size: NA
J gene: TRBJ2-1
V gene: TRBV5-4
CDR3 DNA: TGTGCCAGCAGCCGGAGGAGCGGGGATGAGCAGTTCTTC
CDR3 protein: CASSRRSGDEQFF

CDR3 length: 19
D gene: TRBD2
clone size: NA
J gene: TRBJ2-1
V gene: TRBV5-1
CDR3 DNA: TGCGCCAGCAGCACCCCGGGACTAGCGGGGGAGGGATTTTACAATGAGCAGTTCTTC
CDR3 protein: CASSTPGLAGEGFYNEQFF

CDR3 length: 17
D gene: NA
clone size: NA
J gene: TRBJ2-6
V gene: TRBV10-3
CDR3 DNA: TGTGCCATCTCTTCTACAGGGAAGGGTTCTGGGGCCAACGTCCTGACTTTC
CDR3 protein: CAISSTGKGSGANVLTF

CDR3 length: 15
D gene: TRBD2
clone size: NA
J gene: TRBJ2-7
V gene: TRBV7-9
CDR3 DNA: TGTGCCAGCAATAAACTAGCGGGAGTAAACTACGAGCAGTACTTC
CDR3 protein: CASNKLAGVNYEQYF

CDR3 length: 14
D gene: NA
clone size: NA
J gene: TRBJ1-1
V gene: TRBV9
CDR3 DNA: TGTGCCAGCAGCCTCGGGGGGATTGACACTGAAGCTTTCTTT
CDR3 protein: CASSLGGIDTEAFF

CDR3 length: 14
D gene: NA
clone size: NA
J gene: TRBJ2-1
V gene: TRBV7-9
CDR3 DNA: TGTGCCAGCAGCTTAGCGGGAGGCCACAATGAGCAGTTCTTC
CDR3 protein: CASSLAGGHNEQFF

CDR3 length: 17
D gene: TRBD1
clone size: NA
J gene: TRBJ1-5
V gene: TRBV4-2
CDR3 DNA: TGTGCCAGCAGCCAAGGGGAAACGGGACAGTACCATCAGCCCCAGCATTTT
CDR3 protein: CASSQGETGQYHQPQHF

CDR3 length: 14
D gene: NA
clone size: NA
J gene: TRBJ2-2
V gene: TRBV6-6
CDR3 DNA: TGTGCCAGCAGGGGCAGATCGAACACCGGGGAGCTGTTTTTT
CDR3 protein: CASRGRSNTGELFF

CDR3 length: 15
D gene: TRBD1
clone size: once
J gene: TRBJ2-1
V gene: TRBV10-1
CDR3 DNA: TGCGCCAGCAGTGACATCGGGACAGGGCTCAATGAGCAGTTCTTC
CDR3 protein: CASSDIGTGLNEQFF

CDR3 length: 14
D gene: NA
clone size: NA
J gene: TRBJ1-1
V gene: TRBV4-1
CDR3 DNA: TGCGCCAGCAGCCACCGGAGGGATAACACTGAAGCTTTCTTT
CDR3 protein: CASSHRRDNTEAFF

CDR3 length: 12
D gene: TRBD1
clone size: NA
J gene: TRBJ1-2
V gene: TRBV11-1
CDR3 DNA: TGTGCCAGCAGCGTCACAGGGGATGGCTACACCTTC
CDR3 protein: CASSVTGDGYTF

CDR3 length: 20
D gene: TRBD2
clone size: NA
J gene: TRBJ2-1
V gene: TRBV5-1
CDR3 DNA: TGCGCCAGCAGCCACCCTAGCGGGAGTGGGGGGCTTGTACAATTCGTTGAGCAGTTCTTC
CDR3 protein: CASSHPSGSGGLVQFVEQFF

CDR3 length: 13
D gene: NA
clone size: few
J gene: TRBJ1-1
V gene: TRBV7-9
CDR3 DNA: TGTGCCAGCAGCTTATACGACGCGGCTGAAGCTTTCTTT
CDR3 protein: CASSLYDAAEAFF

CDR3 length: 14
D gene: NA
clone size: NA
J gene: TRBJ2-5
V gene: TRBV2
CDR3 DNA: TGTGCCAGCAGGGCCACAGGGGGGGCTGAGACCCAGTACTTC
CDR3 protein: CASRATGGAETQYF

CDR3 length: 16
D gene: NA
clone size: NA
J gene: TRBJ2-3
V gene: TRBV5-1
CDR3 DNA: TGCGCCAGCAGCTCATACCCAGGGGGAGGTACAGATACGCAGTATTTT
CDR3 protein: CASSSYPGGGTDTQYF

CDR3 length: 16
D gene: TRBD2
clone size: NA
J gene: TRBJ2-5
V gene: TRBV5-4
CDR3 DNA: TGTGCCAGCAGCTTGAGGACTAGCGGGAGACGGGAGACCCAGTACTTC
CDR3 protein: CASSLRTSGRRETQYF

CDR3 length: 15
D gene: NA
clone size: few
J gene: TRBJ2-6
V gene: TRBV19
CDR3 DNA: TGTGCCAGTAAGGGTGGGGCCTCTGGGGCCAACGTCCTGACTTTC
CDR3 protein: CASKGGASGANVLTF

CDR3 length: 14
D gene: TRBD2
clone size: NA
J gene: TRBJ2-3
V gene: TRBV5-6
CDR3 DNA: TGTGCCAGCAGCTCCCTAGCGGGAGCAGATACGCAGTATTTT
CDR3 protein: CASSSLAGADTQYF

CDR3 length: 13
D gene: TRBD1
clone size: NA
J gene: TRBJ1-1
V gene: TRBV2
CDR3 DNA: TGTGCCGCAGGACAGGGGGCGAACACTGAAGCTTTCTTT
CDR3 protein: CAAGQGANTEAFF

CDR3 length: 12
D gene: NA
clone size: NA
J gene: TRBJ2-7
V gene: TRBV14
CDR3 DNA: TGTGCCAGCAGCCCCACCCTTTACGAGCAGTACTTC
CDR3 protein: CASSPTLYEQYF

CDR3 length: 14
D gene: NA
clone size: once
J gene: TRBJ1-4
V gene: TRBV7-9
CDR3 DNA: TGTGCCAGCAGCTTAGCAGGGGGACGGGAAAAACTGTTTTTT
CDR3 protein: CASSLAGGREKLFF

CDR3 length: 15
D gene: NA
clone size: NA
J gene: TRBJ1-4
V gene: TRBV15
CDR3 DNA: TGTGCCACCAGCAGAGATCAGCGATTCAATGAAAAACTGTTTTTT
CDR3 protein: CATSRDQRFNEKLFF

CDR3 length: 12
D gene: NA
clone size: NA
J gene: TRBJ1-2
V gene: TRBV15
CDR3 DNA: TGTGCCACCAGCACAGGTCCAGTCGGCTACACCTTC
CDR3 protein: CATSTGPVGYTF

CDR3 length: 15
D gene: NA
clone size: NA
J gene: TRBJ2-5
V gene: TRBV5-1
CDR3 DNA: TGCGCCAGCACACTAACAGGGGCGGGGAAGGGGACCCAGTACTTC
CDR3 protein: CASTLTGAGKGTQYF

CDR3 length: 13
D gene: NA
clone size: NA
J gene: TRBJ1-1
V gene: TRBV10-1
CDR3 DNA: TGCGCCAGCAGTGACGGGATGAACACTGAAGCTTTCTTT
CDR3 protein: CASSDGMNTEAFF